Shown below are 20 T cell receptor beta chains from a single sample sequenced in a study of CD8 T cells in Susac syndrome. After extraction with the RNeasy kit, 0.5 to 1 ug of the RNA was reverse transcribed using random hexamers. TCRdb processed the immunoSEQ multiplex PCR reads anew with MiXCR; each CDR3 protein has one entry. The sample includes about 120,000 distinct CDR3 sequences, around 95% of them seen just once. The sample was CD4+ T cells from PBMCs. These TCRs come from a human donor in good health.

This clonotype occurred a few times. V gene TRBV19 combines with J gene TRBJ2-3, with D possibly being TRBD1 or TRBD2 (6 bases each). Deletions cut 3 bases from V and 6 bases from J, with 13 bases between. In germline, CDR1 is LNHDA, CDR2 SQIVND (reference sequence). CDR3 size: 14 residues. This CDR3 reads CASSIRRGADTQYF. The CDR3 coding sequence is TGTGCCAGTAGTATCCGAAGGGGGGCGGATACGCAGTATTTT. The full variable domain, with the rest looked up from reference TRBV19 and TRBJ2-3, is DGGITQSPKYLFRKEGQNVTLSCEQNLNHDAMYWYRQDPGQGLRLIYYSQIVNDFQKGDIAEGYSVSREKKESFPLTVTSAQKNPTAFYLCASSIRRGADTQYFGPGTRLTVL.

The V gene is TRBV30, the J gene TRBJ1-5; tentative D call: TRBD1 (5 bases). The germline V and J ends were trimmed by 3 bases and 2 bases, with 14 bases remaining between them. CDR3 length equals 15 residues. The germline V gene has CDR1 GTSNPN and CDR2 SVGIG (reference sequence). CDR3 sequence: CAWRAMGGGNQPQHF. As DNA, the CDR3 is TGTGCCTGGAGGGCCATGGGAGGGGGCAATCAGCCCCAGCATTTT.

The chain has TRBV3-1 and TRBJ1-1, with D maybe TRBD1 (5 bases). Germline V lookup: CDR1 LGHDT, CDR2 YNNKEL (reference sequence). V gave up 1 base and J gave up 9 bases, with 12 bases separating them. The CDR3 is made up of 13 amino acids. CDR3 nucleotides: TGTGCCAGCAGCCAAGCGGCAAGGGGTAAAGCTTTCTTT. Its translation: CASSQAARGKAFF.

The CDR3 is CSVDTAGGTGELFF. The CDR3 DNA is TGCAGCGTTGACACAGCGGGCGGCACCGGGGAGCTGTTTTTT. The V and J genes are TRBV29-1 and TRBJ2-2, with a possible D match to TRBD2 (6 bases). Germline V gene lookup returns CDR1 SQVTM and CDR2 ANQGSEA. The CDR3 is 14 residues long. Trimming took off 3 bases at V and 4 bases at J, with 12 bases between the two ends.

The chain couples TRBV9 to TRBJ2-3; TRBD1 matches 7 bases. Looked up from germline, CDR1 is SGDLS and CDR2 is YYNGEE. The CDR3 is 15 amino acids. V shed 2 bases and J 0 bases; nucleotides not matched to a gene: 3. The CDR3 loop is CASSVGTVSTDTQYF. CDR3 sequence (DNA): TGTGCCAGCAGCGTGGGGACAGTAAGCACAGATACGCAGTATTTT.

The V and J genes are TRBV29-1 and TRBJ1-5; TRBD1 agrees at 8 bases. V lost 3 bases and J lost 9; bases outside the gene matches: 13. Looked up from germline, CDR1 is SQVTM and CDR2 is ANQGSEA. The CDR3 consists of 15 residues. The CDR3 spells CSVDGAGGPGGPQHF. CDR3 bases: TGCAGCGTTGATGGGGCAGGGGGCCCGGGCGGGCCCCAGCATTTT.

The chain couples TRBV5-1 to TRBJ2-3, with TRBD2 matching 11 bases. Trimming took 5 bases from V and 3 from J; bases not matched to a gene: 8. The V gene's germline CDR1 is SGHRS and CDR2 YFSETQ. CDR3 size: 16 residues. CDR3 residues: CASSPLAGGRTDTQYF. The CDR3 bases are TGCGCCAGCAGTCCCCTAGCGGGAGGAAGGACAGATACGCAGTATTTT.

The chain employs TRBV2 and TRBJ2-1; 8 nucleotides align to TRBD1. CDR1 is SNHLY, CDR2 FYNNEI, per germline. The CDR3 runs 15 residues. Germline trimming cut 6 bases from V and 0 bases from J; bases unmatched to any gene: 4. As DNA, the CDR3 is TGTGCCAGCAGGGCCGGGACAGGCTCCTACAATGAGCAGTTCTTC. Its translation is CASRAGTGSYNEQFF. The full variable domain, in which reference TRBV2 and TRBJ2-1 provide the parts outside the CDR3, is EPEVTQTPSHQVTQMGQEVILRCVPISNHLYFYWYRQILGQKVEFLVSFYNNEISEKSEIFDDQFSVERPDGSNFTLKIRSTKLEDSAMYFCASRAGTGSYNEQFFGPGTRLTVL.

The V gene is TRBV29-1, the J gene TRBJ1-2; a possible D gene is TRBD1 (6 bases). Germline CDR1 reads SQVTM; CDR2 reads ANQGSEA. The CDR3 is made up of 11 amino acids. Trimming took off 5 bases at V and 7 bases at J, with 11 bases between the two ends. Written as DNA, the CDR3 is TGCAGCGTTTGGGGGGCGGGTGGCTACACCTTC. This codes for CSVWGAGGYTF.

This CDR3 is CASSYPWTGADNEKLFF. In DNA form, the CDR3 reads TGTGCCAGCAGTTACCCCTGGACAGGGGCGGATAATGAAAAACTGTTTTTT. The V gene is TRBV6-2 or TRBV6-3, the J gene TRBJ1-4; 9 bases match TRBD1. J was trimmed by 4 bases and V by 2 bases; bases with no gene match: 8. Looked up from germline, CDR1 is MNHEY and CDR2 is SVGEGT. The CDR3 length is 17 residues.

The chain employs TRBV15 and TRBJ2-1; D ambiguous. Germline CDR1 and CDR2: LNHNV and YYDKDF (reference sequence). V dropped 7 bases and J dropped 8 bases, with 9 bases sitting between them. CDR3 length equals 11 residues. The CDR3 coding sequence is TGTGCCACCACCCCCCAGGATGAGCAGTTCTTC. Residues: CATTPQDEQFF.

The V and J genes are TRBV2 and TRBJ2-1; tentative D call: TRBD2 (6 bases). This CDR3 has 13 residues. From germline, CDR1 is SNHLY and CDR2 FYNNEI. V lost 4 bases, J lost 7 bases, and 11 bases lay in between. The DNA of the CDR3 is TGTGCCAGCAGTGGCGGAGGGTGGAATGAGCAGTTCTTC. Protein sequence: CASSGGGWNEQFF.

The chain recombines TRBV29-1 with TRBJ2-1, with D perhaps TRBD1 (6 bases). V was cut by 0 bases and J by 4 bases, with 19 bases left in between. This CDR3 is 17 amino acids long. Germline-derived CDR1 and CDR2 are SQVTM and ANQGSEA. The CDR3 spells CSVEDLGGQGPYNEQFF. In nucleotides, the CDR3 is TGCAGCGTTGAAGATCTCGGAGGTCAGGGGCCGTACAATGAGCAGTTCTTC.

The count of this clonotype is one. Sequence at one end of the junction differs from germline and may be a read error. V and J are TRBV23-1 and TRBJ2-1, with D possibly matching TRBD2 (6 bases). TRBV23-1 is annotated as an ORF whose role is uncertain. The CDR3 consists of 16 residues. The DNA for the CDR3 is TGCGCCAGCGGTCAATCGGGAAGCGGGCTTGTTGATGAGCAGTTCTTC. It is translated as CASGQSGSGLVDEQFF.

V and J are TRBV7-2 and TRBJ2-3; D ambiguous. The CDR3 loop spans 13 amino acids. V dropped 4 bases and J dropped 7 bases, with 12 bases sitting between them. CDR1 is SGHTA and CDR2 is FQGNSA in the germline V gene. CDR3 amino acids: CASSSYQANTQYF. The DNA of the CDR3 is TGTGCCAGCAGCTCCTACCAGGCGAATACGCAGTATTTT.

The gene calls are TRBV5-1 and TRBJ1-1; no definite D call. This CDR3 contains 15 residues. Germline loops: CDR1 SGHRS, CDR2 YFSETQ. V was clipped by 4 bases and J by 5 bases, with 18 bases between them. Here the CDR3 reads CASSPQRVSSTEAFF. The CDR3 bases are TGCGCCAGCAGCCCTCAAAGGGTTTCATCAACTGAAGCTTTCTTT.

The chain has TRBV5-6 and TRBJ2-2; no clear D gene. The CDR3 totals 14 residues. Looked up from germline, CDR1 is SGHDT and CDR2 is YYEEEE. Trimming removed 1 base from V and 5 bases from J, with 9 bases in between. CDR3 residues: CASSLRSFTGELFF. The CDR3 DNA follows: TGTGCCAGCAGCTTGAGGAGCTTTACCGGGGAGCTGTTTTTT.

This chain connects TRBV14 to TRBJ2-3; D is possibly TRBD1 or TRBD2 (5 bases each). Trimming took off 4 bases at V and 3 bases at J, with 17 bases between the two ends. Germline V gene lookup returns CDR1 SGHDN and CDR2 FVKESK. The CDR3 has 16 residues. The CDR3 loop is CASSPAGTKLTDTQYF. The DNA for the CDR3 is TGTGCCAGCAGCCCAGCCGGGACCAAGTTAACAGATACGCAGTATTTT.

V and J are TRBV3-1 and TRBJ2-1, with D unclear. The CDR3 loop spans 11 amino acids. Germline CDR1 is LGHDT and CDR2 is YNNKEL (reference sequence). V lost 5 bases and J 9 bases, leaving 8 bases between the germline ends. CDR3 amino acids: CASSFSGEQFF. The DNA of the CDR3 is TGTGCCAGCAGCTTCTCCGGTGAGCAGTTCTTC.

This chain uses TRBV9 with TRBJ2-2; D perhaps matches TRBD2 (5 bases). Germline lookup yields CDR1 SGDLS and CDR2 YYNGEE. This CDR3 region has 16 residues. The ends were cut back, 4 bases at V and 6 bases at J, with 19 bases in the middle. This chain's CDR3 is CASSPDSFSPPGELFF. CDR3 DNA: TGTGCCAGCAGCCCGGACTCTTTTTCCCCACCCGGGGAGCTGTTTTTT.